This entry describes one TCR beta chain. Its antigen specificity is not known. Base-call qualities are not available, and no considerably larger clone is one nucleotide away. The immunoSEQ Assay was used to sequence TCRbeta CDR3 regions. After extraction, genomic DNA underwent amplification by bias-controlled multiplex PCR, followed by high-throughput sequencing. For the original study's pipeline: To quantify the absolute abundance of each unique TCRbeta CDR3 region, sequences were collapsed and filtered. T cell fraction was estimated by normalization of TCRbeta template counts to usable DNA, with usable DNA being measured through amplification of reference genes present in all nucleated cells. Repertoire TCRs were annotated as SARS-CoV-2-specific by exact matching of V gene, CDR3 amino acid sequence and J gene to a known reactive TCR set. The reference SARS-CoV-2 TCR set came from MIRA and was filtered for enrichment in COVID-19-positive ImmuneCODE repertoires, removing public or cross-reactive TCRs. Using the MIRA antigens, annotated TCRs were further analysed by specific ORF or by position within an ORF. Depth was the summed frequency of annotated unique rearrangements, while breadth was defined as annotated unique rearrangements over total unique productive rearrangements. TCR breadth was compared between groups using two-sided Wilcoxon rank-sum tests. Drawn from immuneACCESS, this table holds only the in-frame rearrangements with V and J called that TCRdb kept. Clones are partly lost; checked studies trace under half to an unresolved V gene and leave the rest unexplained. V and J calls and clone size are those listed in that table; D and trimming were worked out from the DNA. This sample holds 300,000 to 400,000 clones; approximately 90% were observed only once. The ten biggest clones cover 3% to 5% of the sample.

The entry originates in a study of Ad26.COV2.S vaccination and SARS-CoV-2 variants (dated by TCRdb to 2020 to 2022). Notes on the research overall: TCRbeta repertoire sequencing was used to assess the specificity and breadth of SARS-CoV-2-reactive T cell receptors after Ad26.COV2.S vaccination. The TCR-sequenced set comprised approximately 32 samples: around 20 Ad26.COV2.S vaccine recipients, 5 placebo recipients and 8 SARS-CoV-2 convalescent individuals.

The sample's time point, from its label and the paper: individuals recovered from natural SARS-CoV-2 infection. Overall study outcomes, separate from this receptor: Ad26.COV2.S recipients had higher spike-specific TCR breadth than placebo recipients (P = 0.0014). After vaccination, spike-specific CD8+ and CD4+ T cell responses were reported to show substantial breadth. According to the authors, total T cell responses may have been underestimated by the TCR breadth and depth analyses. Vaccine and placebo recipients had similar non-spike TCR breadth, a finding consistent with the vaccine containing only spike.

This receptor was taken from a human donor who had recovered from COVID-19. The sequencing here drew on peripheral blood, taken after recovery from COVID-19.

The sequenced DNA is TGCGCCAGCAGCCAAGGACGACTAGCGGGGGGTATTTACAATGAGCAGTTCTTC. Its translation is CASSQGRLAGGIYNEQFF. The chain links TRBV4-1 with TRBJ2-1; 13 bases in the middle match TRBD2. CDR1 is given as MGHRA and CDR2 as YSYEKL, both from the germline V gene. Compared with germline, V lacks 1 base and J lacks 4 bases; bases without a gene match: 7. The CDR3 goes from the cysteine to the phenylalanine over 18 residues. The retained sequence is limited to the CDR3, 54 bases, with the frame set at the first base.